This T cell receptor (beta chain) was observed in a study of CD8 T cells in Susac syndrome. The RNA input was about 0.5 to 1 ug, and it was reverse transcribed with random hexamers. With immunoSEQ multiplex PCR, TCR beta CDR3 was amplified across 54 Vbeta and 13 Jbeta. TCRdb analysed the immunoSEQ multiplex PCR reads with MiXCR anew, one entry per CDR3 protein. The sample lists about 430,000 distinct CDR3 sequences; 85% to 90% were seen once. Sequencing of TCR beta was performed on blood CD8+ T cells and on blood CD4+ T cells. Control patients had untreated stable or active relapsing-remitting multiple sclerosis by revised McDonald criteria. FACS was used to enrich TEMRA cells, whereas the CD8+ and CD4+ T cells were obtained by negative isolation. This receptor was identified in a human donor with multiple sclerosis. Sequenced sample: CD8+ T cells from PBMCs.

In nucleotides, the CDR3 is TGTGCCAGCAGTACGAACCAGGTGAACACTGAAGCTTTCTTT. Amino acid sequence: CASSTNQVNTEAFF. The chain combines TRBV28 with TRBJ1-1; no clear D. V was trimmed by 5 bases and J by 0 bases, leaving 10 bases between them. Germline V gene sequence: CDR1 MDHEN, CDR2 SYDVKM. The CDR3 consists of 14 residues.